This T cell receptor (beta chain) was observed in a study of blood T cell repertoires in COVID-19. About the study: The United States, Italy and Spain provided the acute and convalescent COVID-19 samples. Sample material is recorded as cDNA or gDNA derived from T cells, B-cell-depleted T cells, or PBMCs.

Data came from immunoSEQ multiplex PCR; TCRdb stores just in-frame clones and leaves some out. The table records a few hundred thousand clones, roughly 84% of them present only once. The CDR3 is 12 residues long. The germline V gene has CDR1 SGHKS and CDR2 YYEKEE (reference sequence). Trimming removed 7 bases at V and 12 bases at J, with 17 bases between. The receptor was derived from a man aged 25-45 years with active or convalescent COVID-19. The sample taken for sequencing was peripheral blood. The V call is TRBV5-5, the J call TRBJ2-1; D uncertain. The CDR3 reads CASSVTPPGQFF. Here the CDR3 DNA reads TGTGCCAGCTCCGTAACGCCGCCGGGGCAGTTCTTC.